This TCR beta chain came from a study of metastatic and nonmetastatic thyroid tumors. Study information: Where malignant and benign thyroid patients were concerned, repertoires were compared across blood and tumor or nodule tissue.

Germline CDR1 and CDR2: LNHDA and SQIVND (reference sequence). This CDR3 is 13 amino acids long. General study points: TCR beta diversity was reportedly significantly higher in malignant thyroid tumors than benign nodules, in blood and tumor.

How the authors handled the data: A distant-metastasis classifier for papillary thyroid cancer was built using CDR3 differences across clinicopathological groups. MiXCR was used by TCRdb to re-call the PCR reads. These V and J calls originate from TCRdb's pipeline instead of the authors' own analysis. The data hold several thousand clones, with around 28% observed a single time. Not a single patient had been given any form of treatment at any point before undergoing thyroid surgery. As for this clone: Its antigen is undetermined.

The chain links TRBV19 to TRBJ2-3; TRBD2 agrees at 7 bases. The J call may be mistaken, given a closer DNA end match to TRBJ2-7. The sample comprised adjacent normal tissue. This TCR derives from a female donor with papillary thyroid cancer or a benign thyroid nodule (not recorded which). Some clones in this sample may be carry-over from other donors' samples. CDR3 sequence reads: CASRTGTSVEQYF. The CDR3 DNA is TGTGCCAGTAGAACCGGAACTAGCGTAGAGCAGTACTTC.